Presented here are 30 T cell receptor beta chains from one specimen sequenced in a study of CD8 T cells in ankylosing spondylitis. Study conclusions and caveats: Blood from ankylosing spondylitis patients appeared to carry a characteristic roughly eight-variant TCR beta motif.

The antigens for these receptors are not known. TCRdb recomputed calls from the 5' RACE reads with MiXCR, one row per CDR3 protein. The table shows some 700,000 distinct CDR3 sequences, with over 15% occurring only once. Sequencing was carried out using blood, either unsorted or a sorted T cell fraction (not recorded which). Source of these receptors: a male donor with ankylosing spondylitis.

The CDR3 DNA reads as TGCGCCAGCAGCGGGGGACAGGGGCCCTCCAATGAGCAGTTCTTC. Translation: CASSGGQGPSNEQFF. This rearrangement joins TRBV5-1 to TRBJ2-1; 10 positions match TRBD1. With V trimmed by 4 bases and J by 6 bases, 7 bases remained unmatched. Germline assignment: CDR1 SGHRS and CDR2 YFSETQ. The CDR3 runs 15 residues.

This clonotype was seen a handful of times. This chain joins TRBV4-3 and TRBJ1-1; D unresolved. Germline CDR1 is LGHNA and CDR2 is YSLEER. There are 15 residues in the CDR3. Trimming shortened V by 0 bases and J by 3 bases, and 11 bases separated the two germline ends. The CDR3: CASSQDQDLDTEAFF. CDR3 nucleotide sequence: TGCGCCAGCAGCCAAGATCAGGATTTGGACACTGAAGCTTTCTTT.

This clonotype was seen more than once but under ten times. This rearrangement joins TRBV7-9 to TRBJ2-1; 7 bases fit TRBD2. V lost 2 bases to trimming and J lost 3 bases; unmatched junction nucleotides: 10. CDR1 is SEHNR and CDR2 is FQNEAQ in the germline V gene (reference sequence). CDR3 size: 17 residues. The CDR3 nucleotides are TGTGCCAGCAGCTTAATCGGCGGGAGTCTCATCTACAATGAGCAGTTCTTC. It yields the protein CASSLIGGSLIYNEQFF.

The gene calls are TRBV6-5 and TRBJ2-7; the D gene is possibly TRBD1 (5 bases). The CDR3 covers 14 residues. V was trimmed by 2 bases and J by 1 base, leaving 9 bases between them. Germline V gives CDR1 MNHEY, CDR2 SVGAGI. This CDR3 is CASSYRGDSYEQYF. DNA for the CDR3: TGTGCCAGCAGTTACAGGGGTGATTCCTACGAGCAGTACTTC.

The chain carries TRBV7-2 and TRBJ1-2, with a tentative D call TRBD1 (6 bases). Germline V gives CDR1 SGHTA, CDR2 FQGNSA. With 5 bases removed from V and 4 bases from J, the gap between germline ends came to 17 bases. The CDR3 sequence is 15 residues long. Here the CDR3 reads CASSRPTGLVYGYTF. CDR3 DNA: TGTGCCAGCAGCCGGCCGACAGGCCTAGTCTATGGCTACACCTTC.

This clonotype was picked up many times. The chain joins TRBV12-3 or TRBV12-4 to TRBJ1-1; D might be TRBD1 (6 bases). Trimming removed 1 base at V and 6 bases at J, with 15 bases between. The CDR3 is 15 amino acids. The CDR3 DNA is TGTGCCAGCAGTTTAGGTCTACAGGGTGGATCTGAAGCTTTCTTT. Its translation: CASSLGLQGGSEAFF.

The chain combines TRBV4-2 with TRBJ2-2; 7 bases agree with TRBD1. The CDR3 length is 17 residues. Germline lookup yields CDR1 LGHNA and CDR2 YNFKEQ. V shed 0 bases and J 5 bases; nucleotides not matched to a gene: 9. CDR3: CASSQERGGARTGELFF. CDR3 nucleotides: TGTGCCAGCAGCCAAGAGCGAGGGGGCGCAAGGACCGGGGAGCTGTTTTTT.

This clonotype was counted a few times. The chain links TRBV20-1 to TRBJ2-7, with 7 bases identical to TRBD1. The CDR3 spans 14 residues. Germline trimming cut 6 bases from V and 2 bases from J; bases unmatched to any gene: 10. The V gene's germline CDR1 is DFQATT and CDR2 SNEGSKA (reference sequence). The CDR3 protein is CSARKDRSPYEQYF. The DNA for the CDR3 is TGCAGTGCCAGAAAGGACAGGAGCCCCTACGAGCAGTACTTC.

The chain recombines TRBV20-1 with TRBJ2-1; TRBD1 might be the D (5 bases). This CDR3 contains 10 residues. CDR1 is DFQATT, CDR2 SNEGSKA, per germline (reference sequence). Trimming pared 4 bases from V and 10 bases from J, leaving 8 bases between. CDR3 region: CSATGSEQFF. The CDR3 coding sequence is TGCAGTGCTACAGGGTCAGAGCAGTTCTTC.

V usage is TRBV5-1 and J usage is TRBJ1-1; tentative D call: TRBD1 (6 bases). This CDR3 is 14 amino acids long. V was trimmed by 3 bases and J by 4 bases, leaving 13 bases between them. CDR1 and CDR2 (germline): SGHRS, YFSETQ. The CDR3 DNA reads TGCGCCAGCAGCTCCCTCAGGGGTATCACTGAAGCTTTCTTT. Translated, it gives CASSSLRGITEAFF.

J is TRBJ2-7 and V is TRBV20-1; the D is unclear. The CDR3 covers 12 residues. Trimming shortened V by 0 bases and J by 3 bases, and 6 bases separated the two germline ends. Germline loops: CDR1 DFQATT, CDR2 SNEGSKA (reference sequence). Here the CDR3 reads CSARDFDYEQYF. In DNA form, the CDR3 reads TGCAGTGCTAGAGATTTTGACTACGAGCAGTACTTC.

This chain uses TRBV4-3 with TRBJ1-2; 8 nucleotides agree with TRBD1. V was clipped by 0 bases and J by 4 bases; unmatched bases: 4. Germline V gene lookup returns CDR1 LGHNA and CDR2 YSLEER. This CDR3 spans 15 amino acids. CDR3 sequence (DNA): TGCGCCAGCAGCCAAGAGCGGACAGGGACCTATGGCTACACCTTC. Translating gives CASSQERTGTYGYTF.

This clonotype was found many times. This rearrangement joins TRBV13 to TRBJ2-1; D is uncertain. Between the trimmed V and J ends, which lost 5 bases and 5 bases, there was a span of 7 bases. CDR3 length equals 12 residues. Germline CDR1 reads PRHDT; CDR2 reads FYEKMQ (reference sequence). CDR3 residues: CASSPPNNEQFF. CDR3 DNA: TGTGCCAGCAGCCCCCCGAACAATGAGCAGTTCTTC. Supplemented by reference TRBV13 and TRBJ2-1, the full variable domain reads AAGVIQSPRHLIKEKRETATLKCYPIPRHDTVYWYQQGPGQDPQFLISFYEKMQSDKGSIPDRFSAQQFSDYHSELNMSSLELGDSALYFCASSPPNNEQFFGPGTRLTVL.

This rearrangement joins TRBV5-5 to TRBJ1-2; tentatively, D is TRBD1 (6 bases). There are 13 residues in the CDR3. The germline gives CDR1 SGHKS, CDR2 YYEKEE (reference sequence). V lost 4 bases and J lost 8, with 15 bases in between. CDR3 in DNA: TGTGCCAGCAGCCGCAAGGGGGTGGCCGGCTACACCTTC. Translation: CASSRKGVAGYTF.

The chain is built from TRBV14 and TRBJ1-1; D call uncertain. The CDR3 totals 14 residues. Germline V CDR1 and CDR2: SGHDN, FVKESK. The ends were cut back, 7 bases at V and 1 base at J, with 13 bases in the middle. CDR3 sequence reads: CASMPLAENTEAFF. The CDR3 coding sequence is TGTGCCAGCATGCCGTTGGCGGAGAACACTGAAGCTTTCTTT.

The V and J genes are TRBV5-1 and TRBJ2-7; perhaps D is TRBD1 or TRBD2 (5 bases each). The CDR3 contains 15 residues. Germline V gene lookup returns CDR1 SGHRS and CDR2 YFSETQ. V lost 4 bases, J lost 6 bases, and 20 bases lay in between. The CDR3 DNA reads as TGCGCCAGCAGCCCTAGAGGGGCAGGCCGTATCGAGCAGTACTTC. This translates into CASSPRGAGRIEQYF. The full variable domain, in which reference TRBV5-1 and TRBJ2-7 provide the parts outside the CDR3, is KAGVTQTPRYLIKTRGQQVTLSCSPISGHRSVSWYQQTPGQGLQFLFEYFSETQRNKGNFPGRFSGRQFSNSRSEMNVSTLELGDSALYLCASSPRGAGRIEQYFGPGTRLTVT.

CDR3 bases: TGTGCCAGCAGCTGGGATAGCGGGAGGAATTACAATGAGCAGTTCTTC. Protein product: CASSWDSGRNYNEQFF. The gene calls are TRBV5-6 and TRBJ2-1; 10 bases align to TRBD2. CDR3 length equals 16 residues. Germline V gives CDR1 SGHDT, CDR2 YYEEEE. V was pared by 3 bases and J by 4 bases, with 7 bases of the junction left unmatched.

In this sample, this clonotype turned up a few times. The rearrangement links TRBV7-8 to TRBJ1-4; the D is unclear. The length of the CDR3 is 16 residues. V was shortened by 5 bases and J by 6 bases, with 19 bases between the two germline ends. The germline V gene encodes CDR1 SGHVS and CDR2 FQNEAQ. The CDR3 DNA follows: TGTGCCAGCAGCCCGTTGGGGAGTGGGTACGATGAAAAACTGTTTTTT. As protein: CASSPLGSGYDEKLFF.

The chain joins TRBV30 to TRBJ1-4, with D unclear. V lost 3 bases to trimming and J lost 7 bases, with 6 bases between them. Germline values: CDR1 GTSNPN, CDR2 SVGIG (reference sequence). The CDR3 consists of 11 residues. In DNA, the CDR3 is TGTGCCTGGAGGTTTCGTGAAAAACTGTTTTTT. Translated: CAWRFREKLFF.

This chain uses TRBV15 with TRBJ2-1; the D gene is possibly TRBD1 (5 bases). Germline V lookup: CDR1 LNHNV, CDR2 YYDKDF (reference sequence). The CDR3 spans 15 residues. V was shortened by 0 bases and J by 5 bases, with 11 bases between the two germline ends. The CDR3 nucleotides are TGTGCCACCAGCAGAGATCGCTACAGGAACAATGAGCAGTTCTTC. Translated, it gives CATSRDRYRNNEQFF. Drawing the rest from reference TRBV15 and TRBJ2-1, the complete variable domain is DAMVIQNPRYQVTQFGKPVTLSCSQTLNHNVMYWYQQKSSQAPKLLFHYYDKDFNNEADTPDNFQSRRPNTSFCFLDIRSPGLGDTAMYLCATSRDRYRNNEQFFGPGTRLTVL.

The chain joins TRBV2 to TRBJ2-7; 11 bases are shared with TRBD2. The V gene end was trimmed by 6 bases and the J gene end by 5 bases; junction bases not matched to a gene: 6. This CDR3 has 14 amino acids. Germline lookup yields CDR1 SNHLY and CDR2 FYNNEI. CDR3 coding DNA: TGTGCCAGCAGGGTAGCGGGAGGGAAAAACGAGCAGTACTTC. Amino acids: CASRVAGGKNEQYF.

This clonotype was found a few times. V and J are TRBV7-2 and TRBJ2-1, with no clear D. CDR1 and CDR2 (germline): SGHTA, FQGNSA. The CDR3 loop spans 17 amino acids. The V gene lost 4 bases and the J gene lost 3 bases, with 19 bases spanning the gap. The CDR3 region is CASSSSSSWAGYNEQFF. The CDR3 DNA reads TGTGCCAGCAGCTCTTCTAGTAGTTGGGCAGGCTACAATGAGCAGTTCTTC.

This clonotype occurred a few times. The chain is built from TRBV20-1 and TRBJ2-7; the D gene is possibly TRBD1 (6 bases). V shed 4 bases and J shed 0 bases, with 16 bases lying between them. This CDR3 is 15 amino acids long. The germline gives CDR1 DFQATT, CDR2 SNEGSKA (reference sequence). CDR3 sequence reads: CSANPRRGSSYEQYF. DNA for the CDR3: TGCAGTGCTAACCCCCGCAGGGGCAGCTCCTACGAGCAGTACTTC.

The genes are TRBV7-9 and TRBJ2-3, with D possibly being TRBD2 (5 bases). CDR1 and CDR2 from the germline V gene are SEHNR and FQNEAQ (reference sequence). This CDR3 region has 16 residues. Trimming cost V 5 bases and J 1 base, with 16 bases left between them. CDR3 amino acids: CASSLPRGVGTDTQYF. The CDR3 nucleotides are TGTGCCAGCAGCCTCCCCCGGGGAGTGGGCACAGATACGCAGTATTTT.

The table lists this clonotype with many counts. The chain uses TRBV5-1 and TRBJ2-2, with D perhaps being TRBD1 or TRBD2 (5 bases each). Trimming left V 4 bases short and J 1 base short, with 11 bases between. Germline lookup yields CDR1 SGHRS and CDR2 YFSETQ. The CDR3 totals 15 residues. The DNA of the CDR3 is TGCGCCAGCAGCCCGGGACGGCAGAACACCGGGGAGCTGTTTTTT. This gives the protein CASSPGRQNTGELFF.

The V gene is TRBV27, the J gene TRBJ2-2; 12 bases fit TRBD2. CDR1 and CDR2 from the germline V gene are MNHEY and SMNVEV (reference sequence). The CDR3 is made up of 14 amino acids. With 6 bases clipped from V and 6 bases from J, the junction kept 2 bases outside the gene matches. The CDR3 coding sequence is TGTGCCAGCAGACTAGCGGGGGGTTCCGGGGAGCTGTTTTTT. Translation: CASRLAGGSGELFF.

This sequence joins TRBV4-1 and TRBJ1-2; no firm D call. The V end lost 2 bases, the J end lost 7 bases, and 11 bases lay between the germline ends. This CDR3 contains 13 residues. Germline CDR1 and CDR2: MGHRA and YSYEKL. This chain's CDR3 is CASSQPPISGYTF. The CDR3, as DNA: TGCGCCAGCAGCCAACCCCCAATATCTGGCTACACCTTC.

In its sample, this clonotype was seen a few times. This chain joins TRBV7-9 and TRBJ1-2, with 8 bases matching TRBD1. CDR1 is SEHNR and CDR2 is FQNEAQ in the germline V gene (reference sequence). This CDR3 contains 13 residues. J lost 6 bases, V lost 5 bases, and 5 bases had no gene match. The CDR3 DNA is TGTGCCAGCAGCCAGGGACAGGCCGATGGCTACACCTTC. Protein: CASSQGQADGYTF.

The chain uses TRBV11-1 and TRBJ2-1; 10 bases map to TRBD2. This CDR3 comprises 18 residues. Germline CDR1 and CDR2: SGHAT and FQDESV (reference sequence). Trimming took 2 bases from V and 0 from J; bases not matched to a gene: 7. The CDR3 loop is CASSLRTSGPSSYNEQFF. DNA for the CDR3: TGTGCCAGCAGCTTAAGGACTAGCGGCCCAAGCTCCTACAATGAGCAGTTCTTC.

The rearrangement joins TRBV29-1 to TRBJ1-6, with TRBD1 identical over 9 bases. Germline V CDR1 and CDR2: SQVTM, ANQGSEA. Trimming removed 5 bases from V and 9 bases from J; junction bases left unmatched: 11. This CDR3 region has 15 residues. The CDR3, as DNA: TGCAGCGTTCGCCCCCGGGACAGGGAGTGTTCACCCCTCCACTTT. As protein: CSVRPRDRECSPLHF.